This TCR beta chain was sequenced for a study of blood T cells in healthy people across ages. CDR3 length equals 15 residues. V was trimmed by 2 bases and J by 2 bases, leaving 10 bases between them. Germline V gene data show CDR1 as MRHNA and CDR2 as SNTAGT. It was with a sample-barcoded 5' primer and a J-beta primer mix that a second PCR of about 6 to 12 cycles was run. TCRdb re-analysed the 5' RACE reads in MiXCR, keeping a single row per CDR3 protein. The table shows hundreds of thousands of distinct CDR3 sequences, with approximately 21% occurring only once. This TCR derives from a man in his 70s in good health. The chain employs TRBV6-4 and TRBJ2-1, with D possibly matching TRBD1 (6 bases). Sequenced sample: blood. This chain's CDR3 is CASSDGGSAYNEQFF. CDR3 bases: TGTGCCAGCAGTGACGGGGGCAGCGCCTACAATGAGCAGTTCTTC.